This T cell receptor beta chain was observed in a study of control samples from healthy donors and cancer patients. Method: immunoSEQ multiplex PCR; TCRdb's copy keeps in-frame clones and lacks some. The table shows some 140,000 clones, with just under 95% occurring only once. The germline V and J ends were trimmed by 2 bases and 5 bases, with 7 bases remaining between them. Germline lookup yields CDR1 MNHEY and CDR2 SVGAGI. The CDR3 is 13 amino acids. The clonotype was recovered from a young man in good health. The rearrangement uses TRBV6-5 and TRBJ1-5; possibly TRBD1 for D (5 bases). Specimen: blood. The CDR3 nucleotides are TGTGCCAGCAGTTACGGGGCGTATCAGCCCCAGCATTTT. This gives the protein CASSYGAYQPQHF.